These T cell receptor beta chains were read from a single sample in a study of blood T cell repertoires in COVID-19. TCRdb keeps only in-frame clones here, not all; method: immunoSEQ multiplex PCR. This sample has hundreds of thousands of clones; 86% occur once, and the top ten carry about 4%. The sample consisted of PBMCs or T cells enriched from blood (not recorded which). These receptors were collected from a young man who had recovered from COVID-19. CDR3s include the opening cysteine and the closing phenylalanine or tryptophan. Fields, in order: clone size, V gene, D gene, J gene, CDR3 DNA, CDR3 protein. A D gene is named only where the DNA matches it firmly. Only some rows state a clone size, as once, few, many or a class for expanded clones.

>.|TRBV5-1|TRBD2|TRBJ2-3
TGCGCCAGCAGCCTCGGACTAGCGGGGGGTTCGGCAGATACGCAGTATTTT
CASSLGLAGGSADTQYF
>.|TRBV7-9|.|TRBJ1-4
TGTGCCAGCAGCCCCGGGAAGACTAATGAAAAACTGTTTTTT
CASSPGKTNEKLFF
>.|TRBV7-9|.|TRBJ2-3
TGTGCCAGCAGTCAACTGTCGGTAATGCCCTACACAGATACGCAGTATTTT
CASSQLSVMPYTDTQYF
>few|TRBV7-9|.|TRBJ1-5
TGTGCCAGCAGCTCCAGGGCGAGCAATCAGCCCCAGCATTTT
CASSSRASNQPQHF
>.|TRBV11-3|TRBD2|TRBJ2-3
TGTGCCAGCAGCCTCGGCGGACGGACTAGCGGGGTAGAAGATACGCAGTATTTT
CASSLGGRTSGVEDTQYF
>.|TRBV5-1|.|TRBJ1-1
TGCGCCAGCAGCAGTCACGGGATCCTTGAAGCTTTCTTT
CASSSHGILEAFF
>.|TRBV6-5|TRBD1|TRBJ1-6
TGTGCCAGCAGTTATTCCCGGACAGGGATGAATTCACCCCTCCACTTT
CASSYSRTGMNSPLHF
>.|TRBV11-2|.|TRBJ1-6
TGTGCCAGCAGCTGGATCGGGGGGTCCCTCCACTTT
CASSWIGGSLHF
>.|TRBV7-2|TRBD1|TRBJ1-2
TGTGCCAGCAGCCGGACAGGCGACCCCTATGGCTACACCTTC
CASSRTGDPYGYTF
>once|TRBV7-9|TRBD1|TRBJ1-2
TGTGCCAGCAGCTACGCAGGGGGCGCTTCGAATGGCTACACCTTC
CASSYAGGASNGYTF
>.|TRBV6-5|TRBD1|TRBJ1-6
TGTGCCAGCAGCCCGGGACAGGGCTTTCCCCTCCACTTT
CASSPGQGFPLHF
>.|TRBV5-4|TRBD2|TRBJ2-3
TGTGCCAGCAGCTCTGGTGGCGGGAGCCGACCAGATACGCAGTATTTT
CASSSGGGSRPDTQYF
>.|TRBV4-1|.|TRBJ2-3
TGCGCCAGCAGCCAAGTGGGGCAGGGGAATCCAGATACGCAGTATTTT
CASSQVGQGNPDTQYF
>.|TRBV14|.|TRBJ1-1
TGTGCCAGCAGCCAAGTTGCAGGGGCAGCGACTGAAGCTTTCTTT
CASSQVAGAATEAFF
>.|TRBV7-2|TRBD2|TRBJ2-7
TGTGCCAGCAGCTTGTTTGCGGGAGAGGGCCAGTACTTC
CASSLFAGEGQYF
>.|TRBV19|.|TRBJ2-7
TGTGCCAGTAGTATAGCACAGGGAATTAACGAGCAGTACTTC
CASSIAQGINEQYF
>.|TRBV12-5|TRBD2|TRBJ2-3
TGTGCTAGTGACCACCAAGCGGGACCCACAGATACGCAGTATTTT
CASDHQAGPTDTQYF
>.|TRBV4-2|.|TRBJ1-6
TGTGCCAGCAGCCAACGGACAGAGAATTCACCCCTCCACTTT
CASSQRTENSPLHF
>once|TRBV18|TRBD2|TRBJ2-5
TGTGCCAGCTCACAGCGGGACCGAGAGACCCAGTACTTC
CASSQRDRETQYF
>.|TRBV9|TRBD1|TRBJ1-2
TGTGCCAGCAGCTCAGACAGGGGGATCTCTGGCTACACCTTC
CASSSDRGISGYTF
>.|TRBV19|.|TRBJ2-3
TGTGCCAGTAGACCCTCGGGCACAGATACGCAGTATTTT
CASRPSGTDTQYF
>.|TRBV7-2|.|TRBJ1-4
TGTGCCAGCAGCTTAGGGACAGTCAATGAAAAACTGTTTTTT
CASSLGTVNEKLFF
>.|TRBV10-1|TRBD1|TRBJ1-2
TGCGCCAGCAGCCCGACAGGGAACTATGGCTACACCTTC
CASSPTGNYGYTF
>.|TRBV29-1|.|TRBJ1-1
TGCAGCGTTGCTGACACTGAAGCTTTCTTT
CSVADTEAFF
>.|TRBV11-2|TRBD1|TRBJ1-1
TGTGCCAGCAGCTTATTGACAGGGTCGGGTGGGACTGAAGCTTTCTTT
CASSLLTGSGGTEAFF
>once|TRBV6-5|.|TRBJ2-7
TGTGCCAGCAGTATAGACACTTACTACGAGCAGTACTTC
CASSIDTYYEQYF
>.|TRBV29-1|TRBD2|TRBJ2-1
TGCAGCGTTCAAGGGGTAGGACTAGCGGGAGATTACAATGAGCAGTTCTTC
CSVQGVGLAGDYNEQFF
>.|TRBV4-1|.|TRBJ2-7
TGCGCCAGCAGCCGGAGCCATTCCTACGAGCAGTACTTC
CASSRSHSYEQYF
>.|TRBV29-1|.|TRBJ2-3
TGCAGCGTTGAAGTATCTCAGGGAGGATCCCAGTATTTT
CSVEVSQGGSQYF
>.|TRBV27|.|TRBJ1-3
TGTGCCAGCAGTACAGGGCTATCTGGAAACACCATATATTTT
CASSTGLSGNTIYF
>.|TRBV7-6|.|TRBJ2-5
TGTGCCAGCAGCTTAGCCCCGGGAGAAGAGACCCAGTACTTC
CASSLAPGEETQYF
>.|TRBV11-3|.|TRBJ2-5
TGTGCCAGCAGCTTTTCCGCGATAGAGACCCAGTACTTC
CASSFSAIETQYF
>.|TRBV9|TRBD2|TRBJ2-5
TGTGCCAGCAGCGGAAGCGGGGGGGTTTCAGAGACCCAGTACTTC
CASSGSGGVSETQYF
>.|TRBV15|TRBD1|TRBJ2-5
TGTGCCACCAGCGGACTGGAACAGGGGGCCAAAATCCAAGAGACCCAGTACTTC
CATSGLEQGAKIQETQYF
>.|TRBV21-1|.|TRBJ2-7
TGTGCCAGCAGCAAAGTGGGGACAGGGGTTGGCGAGCAGTACTTC
CASSKVGTGVGEQYF
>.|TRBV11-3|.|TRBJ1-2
TGTGCCAGCAGCTTACGGAACTATGGCTACACCTTC
CASSLRNYGYTF
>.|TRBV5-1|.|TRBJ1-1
TGCGCCAGCAGCTTGGCCTGGAGAACTGAAGCTTTCTTT
CASSLAWRTEAFF
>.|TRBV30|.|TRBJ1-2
TGTGCCTGGAGTGTAAAACAGCTATATGGCTACACCTTC
CAWSVKQLYGYTF
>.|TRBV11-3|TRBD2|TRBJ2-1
TGTGCCAGCACCTCCGGGACTAGCGAGCAGTTCTTC
CASTSGTSEQFF
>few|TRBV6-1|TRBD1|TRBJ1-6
TGTGCCAGCAGTGAACACAGGGGGAATTCACCCCTCCACTTT
CASSEHRGNSPLHF
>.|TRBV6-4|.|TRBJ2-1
TGTGCCAGCAGTGACTCGGGACAAACCTACAATGAGCAGTTCTTC
CASSDSGQTYNEQFF
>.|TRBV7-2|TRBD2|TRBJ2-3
TGTGCCAGCAGCCTCCGCACGACTAGCGGTACAGATACGCAGTATTTT
CASSLRTTSGTDTQYF
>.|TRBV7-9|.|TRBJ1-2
TGTGCCAGCAGCGGATGGACAGAACCCTATGGCTACACCTTC
CASSGWTEPYGYTF
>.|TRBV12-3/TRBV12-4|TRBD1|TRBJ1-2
TGTGCCAGCAGTGAAAACAGGGGGCTTGGCTACACCTTC
CASSENRGLGYTF
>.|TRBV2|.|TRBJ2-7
TGTGCCAGCAGCATCTACGAGCAGTACTTC
CASSIYEQYF
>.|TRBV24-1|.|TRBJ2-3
TGTGCCACCAGTGATTATCGGAGCACAGATACGCAGTATTTT
CATSDYRSTDTQYF
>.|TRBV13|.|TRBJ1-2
TGTGCCAGCAGCGGGGGGGACTGGGACGACGGCTACACCTTC
CASSGGDWDDGYTF
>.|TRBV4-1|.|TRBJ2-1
TGCGCCAGCAGCGACCTGACAGGTAATGAGCAGTTCTTC
CASSDLTGNEQFF
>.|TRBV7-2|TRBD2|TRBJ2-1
TGTGCCAGCAGCTTAGATCGAGCTAGCGGGAAGCAGTTCTTC
CASSLDRASGKQFF
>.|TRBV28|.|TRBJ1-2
TGTGCCAGCAGTTTATTGGGAGGGGGATATGGCTACACCTTC
CASSLLGGGYGYTF
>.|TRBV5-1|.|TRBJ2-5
TGCGCCAGCAGCTTGGTGCCAGAAGAGACCCAGTACTTC
CASSLVPEETQYF
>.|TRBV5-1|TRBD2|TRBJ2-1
TGCGCCAGCAGCTCCTATAGCGGGGGCTCCTACAATGAGCAGTTCTTC
CASSSYSGGSYNEQFF
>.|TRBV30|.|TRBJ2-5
TGTGCCTGGAGTGGGACCTCACACCGAAGGGGAGAGACCCAGTACTTC
CAWSGTSHRRGETQYF
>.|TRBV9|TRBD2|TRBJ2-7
TGTGCCAGCAGCCCGACGTTAGCGGGGGGGCACTACGAGCAGTACTTC
CASSPTLAGGHYEQYF
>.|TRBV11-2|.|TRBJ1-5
TGTGCCAGCAGCCAGACAGGCCCTGGTCTGCCCCAGCATTTT
CASSQTGPGLPQHF
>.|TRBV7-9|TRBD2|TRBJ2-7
TGTGCCAGCAGCTTAGGGGCGGGGGGCACCTCCTACGAGCAGTACTTC
CASSLGAGGTSYEQYF